The sequence of this T cell receptor (beta chain) was determined in a study of tumor T cells in aggressive B-cell lymphoma. V shed 4 bases and J 0 bases; nucleotides not matched to a gene: 8. CDR3 size: 17 residues. Germline V lookup: CDR1 LNHNV, CDR2 YYDKDF (reference sequence). Sequencing used immunoSEQ multiplex PCR; TCRdb keeps in-frame clones, though not all of them. Of around 10,000 clones listed, nearly 95% are singletons. Sample: tumor tissue. This sequence originates from an adult with diffuse large B cell lymphoma. The chain employs TRBV15 and TRBJ2-1; 8 nucleotides align to TRBD2. CDR3 sequence: CATSNGLAASSYNEQFF. In DNA form, the CDR3 reads TGTGCCACCAGCAACGGACTAGCAGCAAGCTCCTACAATGAGCAGTTCTTC.